This is a list of T cell receptor beta chains from one sample in a study of response to subunit inactivated influenza vaccine. A single record per CDR3 protein comes from TCRdb applying MiXCR to the RT-PCR reads. This table holds approximately 500,000 distinct CDR3 sequences, around a quarter found once. These data were also filed under a second study, of T cells expressing NK-cell markers.

The sample here was CD4+ T cells sorted from PBMCs, taken about 12 days after vaccination. The receptors come from a man aged 50 or older who received an inactivated influenza vaccine. Each CDR3 is given without its conserved first and last residue.

V gene	J gene	CDR3 protein
TRBV29-1	TRBJ2-1	SALTSGDYNEQF
TRBV5-1	TRBJ1-1	ASSLYPPGTASGATEAF
TRBV5-1	TRBJ2-2	ASSLDGQLEVF
TRBV12-3/TRBV12-4	TRBJ2-1	ASRAGQGSYNEQF
TRBV14	TRBJ2-3	ASSQDRKPRDTQY
TRBV20-1	TRBJ2-2	SAKTHLNTGELF
TRBV10-3	TRBJ1-1	AISDNLNTEAF
TRBV6-2/TRBV6-3	TRBJ2-7	ARAFRQGIHEQY
TRBV12-3/TRBV12-4	TRBJ2-2	ASSLGRPGELF
TRBV11-1	TRBJ2-1	ASSSSGGAGEQF
TRBV24-1	TRBJ2-6	ATGPGGYSSGANVLT
TRBV7-9	TRBJ2-2	ASSEIAGAGTGELF
TRBV6-5	TRBJ2-3	ASSYAGSDTQY
TRBV25-1	TRBJ2-7	ASSYRDRLSEQY
TRBV4-3	TRBJ2-5	ASSQEYRGKGETQY
TRBV4-1	TRBJ2-1	ASSQVGAGADEQF
TRBV7-2	TRBJ1-1	ASSPLHYGLNTEAF
TRBV5-5	TRBJ1-4	ASSLIRWGLVNEKLF
TRBV7-8	TRBJ2-3	ASSQTGTGVWDTQY
TRBV12-3/TRBV12-4	TRBJ1-2	ASSLSGAQGYT
TRBV3-1	TRBJ2-2	ASSQIITGELF
TRBV5-1	TRBJ2-1	ASSWTGTGANNEQF